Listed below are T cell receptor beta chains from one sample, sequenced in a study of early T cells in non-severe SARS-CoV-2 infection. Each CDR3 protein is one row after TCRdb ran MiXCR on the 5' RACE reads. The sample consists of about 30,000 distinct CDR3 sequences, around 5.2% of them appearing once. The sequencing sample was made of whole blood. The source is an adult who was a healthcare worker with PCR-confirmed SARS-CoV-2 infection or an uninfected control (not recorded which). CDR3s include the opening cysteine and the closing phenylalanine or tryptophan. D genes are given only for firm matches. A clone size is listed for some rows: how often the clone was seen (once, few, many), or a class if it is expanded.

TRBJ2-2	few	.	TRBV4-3	TGCGCCAGCAGCCAGTTTTTCGGGCGGACCGGGGAGCTGTTTTTT	CASSQFFGRTGELFF
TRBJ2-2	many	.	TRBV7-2	TGTGCCAGCAGCTTATGGGGTGGGGCGAACACCGGGGAGCTGTTTTTT	CASSLWGGANTGELFF
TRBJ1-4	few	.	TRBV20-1	TGCAGTGCTATCCCAGACAGCAATAATGAAAAACTGTTTTTT	CSAIPDSNNEKLFF
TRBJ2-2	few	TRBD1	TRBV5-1	TGCGCCAGCAGCCTGGACAGGGGGCTAACCGGGGAGCTGTTTTTT	CASSLDRGLTGELFF
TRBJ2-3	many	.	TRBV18	TGTGCCAGCTCCCAAACTAGCACAGATACGCAGTATTTT	CASSQTSTDTQYF
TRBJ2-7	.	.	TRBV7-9	TGTGCCAGCAGCTTAGGGGCCTCCTACGAGCAGTACTTC	CASSLGASYEQYF
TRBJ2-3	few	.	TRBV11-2	TGTGCCAGCAGCAATCCGTCTGCTAGCGTTAGCCCAGATACGCAGTATTTT	CASSNPSASVSPDTQYF
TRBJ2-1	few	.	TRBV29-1	TGCAGCGTTGATAAAGGGGCGGGAAATGAGCAGTTCTTC	CSVDKGAGNEQFF
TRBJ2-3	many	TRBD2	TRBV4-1	TGCGCCAGCAGCCAAGACGCCATCCCGAGCCCGGTTAGCGGGAGGGCCGCAGATACGCAGTATTTT	CASSQDAIPSPVSGRAADTQYF
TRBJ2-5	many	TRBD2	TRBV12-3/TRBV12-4	TGTGCCAGCAGTTTAGCGGGACTAGGGGCGGAGACCCAGTACTTC	CASSLAGLGAETQYF
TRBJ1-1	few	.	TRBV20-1	TGCAGTGCTAGAGATGGGATGAACACTGAAGCTTTCTTT	CSARDGMNTEAFF
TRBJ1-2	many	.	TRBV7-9	TGTGCCAGCAGCCTGGACGTACCGTATGGCTACACCTTC	CASSLDVPYGYTF
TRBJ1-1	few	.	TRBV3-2	TGTGCCAGCAGCCGCACCGCCCTAACCTGGGCAAAGAACACTGAAGCTTTCTTT	CASSRTALTWAKNTEAFF
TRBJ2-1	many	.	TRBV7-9	TGTGCCAGCAGCTTAGGTAGCGGAGCCCACAATGAGCAGTTCTTC	CASSLGSGAHNEQFF
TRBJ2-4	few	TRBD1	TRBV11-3	TGTGCCAGCAGCCCCGCGACAGGGGGCTCGGACATTCAGTACTTC	CASSPATGGSDIQYF
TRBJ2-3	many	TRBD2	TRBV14	TGTGCCAGCAGCCAAGGACTGACTAGCGGGAGAACGGCAGATACGCAGTATTTT	CASSQGLTSGRTADTQYF
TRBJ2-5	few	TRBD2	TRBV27	TGTGCCAGCATGAAATTGGGAGGGATGGAGACCCAGTACTTC	CASMKLGGMETQYF
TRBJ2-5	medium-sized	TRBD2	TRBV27	TGTGCCAGCAGTTTGGCTAGCGGGAGTTCGGAGACCCAGTACTTC	CASSLASGSSETQYF
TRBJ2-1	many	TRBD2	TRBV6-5	TGTGCCAGCAGTTACACTAGCGGGAGGAACAATGAGCAGTTCTTC	CASSYTSGRNNEQFF
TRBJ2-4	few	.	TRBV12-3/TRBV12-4	TGTGCCAGCAGCAATAGAGGGTTGGTCAAAAACATTCAGTACTTC	CASSNRGLVKNIQYF
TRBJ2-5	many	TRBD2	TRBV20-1	TGCAGTGCTAGGACACCGGGACTAGCGGAGCAAGAGACCCAGTACTTC	CSARTPGLAEQETQYF
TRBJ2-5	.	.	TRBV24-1	TGTGCCACCAGTGATGCTATTCAAGAGACCCAGTACTTC	CATSDAIQETQYF
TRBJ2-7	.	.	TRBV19	TGTGCCAGTAGAAGTGATGGTACGGGAAACGCCTACGAGCAGTACTTC	CASRSDGTGNAYEQYF
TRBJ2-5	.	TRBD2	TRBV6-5	TGTGCCAGCAGCCCCCAGTCCCCACTAGCGGGAGCGGTAGAGACCCAGTACTTC	CASSPQSPLAGAVETQYF
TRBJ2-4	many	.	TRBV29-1	TGCAGCGTAAGGGATAGAGTCGCCAAAAACATTCAGTACTTC	CSVRDRVAKNIQYF
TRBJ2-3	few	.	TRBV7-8	TGTGCCAGCAGCTTAGCGACTACTACGCCAGATACGCAGTATTTT	CASSLATTTPDTQYF
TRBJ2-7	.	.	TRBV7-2	TGTGCCAGCAGCTTAAACCCCCCTGGCAGCTCCTACGAGCAGTACTTC	CASSLNPPGSSYEQYF
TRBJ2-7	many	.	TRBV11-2	TGTGCCAGCAGCTTATCCCGTGGCGAGCAGTACTTC	CASSLSRGEQYF
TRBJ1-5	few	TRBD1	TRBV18	TGTGCCAGCTCACCTGGGACAGGGAATCAGCCCCAGCATTTT	CASSPGTGNQPQHF
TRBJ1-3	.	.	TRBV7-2	TGTGCCAGCAGCTTAGTACCAGGGCAGCCTGGAAACACCATATATTTT	CASSLVPGQPGNTIYF
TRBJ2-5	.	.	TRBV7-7	TGTGCCAGTAGCTTATCACCGGGGACCCAGGGGACCCAGTACTTC	CASSLSPGTQGTQYF
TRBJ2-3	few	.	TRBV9	TGTGCCAGCAGCGTACAGCCAAAATCCACAGATACGCAGTATTTT	CASSVQPKSTDTQYF
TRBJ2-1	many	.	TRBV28	TGTGCCAGCAGCCCCGTTGGGAGGTTTGATGAGCAGTTCTTC	CASSPVGRFDEQFF
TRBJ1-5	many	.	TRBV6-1	TGTGCCAGCAGTGAACCGGTATCCAGCAATCAGCCCCAGCATTTT	CASSEPVSSNQPQHF
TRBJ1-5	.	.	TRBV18	TGTGCCAGCTCACCAGGGCCGGCTCAGCCCCAGCATTTT	CASSPGPAQPQHF
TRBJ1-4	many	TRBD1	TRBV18	TGTGCCAGCTCACCGCCCGGGACAGGGAATGAAAAACTGTTTTTT	CASSPPGTGNEKLFF
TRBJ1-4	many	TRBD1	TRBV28	TGTGCCAGCAGTGTCCTGGGACAGGGCGGCGAAAAACTGTTTTTT	CASSVLGQGGEKLFF
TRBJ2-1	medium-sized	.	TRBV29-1	TGCAGCGTTTCGAGAGACCCCGGGGTCAATGAGCAGTTCTTC	CSVSRDPGVNEQFF
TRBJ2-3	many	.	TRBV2	TGTGCCAGCGTACTTGAGGCCCCCCGACCAGATACGCAGTATTTT	CASVLEAPRPDTQYF
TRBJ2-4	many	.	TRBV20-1	TGCAGTGCTAGTATACTCCGGGTCGCAAACATTCAGTACTTC	CSASILRVANIQYF
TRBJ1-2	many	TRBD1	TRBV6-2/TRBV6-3	TGTGCCACCTTACCGGGACAGGGTAATGGCTACACCTTC	CATLPGQGNGYTF
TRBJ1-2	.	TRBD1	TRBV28	TGTGCCAGCAGCCTCCCTGGCGACAGGGCCTATGGCTACACCTTC	CASSLPGDRAYGYTF
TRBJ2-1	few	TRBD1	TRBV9	TGTGCCAGCACCCCCGGACAGGTGGTGGGCAATGAGCAGTTCTTC	CASTPGQVVGNEQFF
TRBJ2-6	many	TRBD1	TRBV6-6	TGTGCCAGCAGTTACCCGACAGGGGGCTTTGGGGCCAACGTCCTGACTTTC	CASSYPTGGFGANVLTF
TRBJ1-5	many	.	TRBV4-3	TGCGCCAGCAGCCAAGTTCGACAGTCCCACCAGCCCCAGCATTTT	CASSQVRQSHQPQHF
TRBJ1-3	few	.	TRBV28	TGTGCCAGCAGTTTGGGTGGGCGGAAGACCATATATTTT	CASSLGGRKTIYF
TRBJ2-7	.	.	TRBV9	TGTGCCAGCAGCGTAGCCCCCGTAGGCGAGCAGTACTTC	CASSVAPVGEQYF
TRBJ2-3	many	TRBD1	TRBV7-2	TGTGCCAGCAGCTTAGTCTGGACAGGGGTGGCAGATACGCAGTATTTT	CASSLVWTGVADTQYF
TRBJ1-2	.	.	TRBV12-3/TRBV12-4	TGTGCCAGCAGCTCCGGACTCGGGGGCCTATATGGCTACACCTTC	CASSSGLGGLYGYTF
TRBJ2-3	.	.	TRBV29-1	TGCAGCGTTGAAGTGATCTCGGTACCACGGGCGCAGTATTTT	CSVEVISVPRAQYF
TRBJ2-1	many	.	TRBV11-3	TGTGCCAGCAGCTTAGATGCGACGGCTGATCTTGGAAATGAGCAGTTCTTC	CASSLDATADLGNEQFF
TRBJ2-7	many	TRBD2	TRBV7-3	TGTGCCAGCAGCTCCCGAGCGGGAGCCCCGTACGAGCAGTACTTC	CASSSRAGAPYEQYF
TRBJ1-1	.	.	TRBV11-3	TGTGCCAGCAGCTTAGTGTCTGGGAAGGCTGAAGCTTTCTTT	CASSLVSGKAEAFF
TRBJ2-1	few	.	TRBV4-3	TGCGCCAGCAGCCAAGGGGCAGTTCGGGATGGGTATGAGCAGTTCTTC	CASSQGAVRDGYEQFF
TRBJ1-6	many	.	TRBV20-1	TGCAGTGCCCGGGGGGCAGGGAATTCACCCCTCCACTTT	CSARGAGNSPLHF
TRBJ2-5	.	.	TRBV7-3	TGTGCCAGCAGCCCCTCCCCCCTGAGGGGGGAGACCCAGTACTTC	CASSPSPLRGETQYF
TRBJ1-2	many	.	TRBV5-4	TGTGCCAGCAGCCCCCCCGGGAACTATGGCTACACCTTC	CASSPPGNYGYTF
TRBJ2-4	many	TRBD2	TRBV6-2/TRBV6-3	TGTGCCAGCAGTTATTTTTTACGGCGGGAGCAGAGGAACATTCAGTACTTC	CASSYFLRREQRNIQYF
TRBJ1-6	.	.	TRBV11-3	TGTGCCAGCAGCTTATCCAGTAATTCACCCCTCCACTTT	CASSLSSNSPLHF
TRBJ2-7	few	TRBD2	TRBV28	TGTGCCAGCAGTTTCCAGTGGGAGGGTAGATACGAGCAGTACTTC	CASSFQWEGRYEQYF